A selection of T cell receptor beta chains follows, all from one sample in a study of T-cell reconstitution after alpha-beta-depleted transplantation in children. TCRdb recomputed calls from the PCR reads with MiXCR, one row per CDR3 protein. The profile shows 600,000 to 700,000 distinct CDR3 sequences, approximately 16% of them singletons. The sequencing here drew on PBMCs from the stem cell graft donor, taken from the stem cell graft. These receptor sequences come from a human donor who donated a stem cell graft to a child with acute myeloid leukemia. Each CDR3 is given with its conserved first and last residue. The order of the fields is CDR3 protein, CDR3 DNA, J gene, D gene, clone size, V gene. A D gene is named only where the DNA matches it firmly. The size entry is marked missing in some rows and otherwise reads once, few, many or a size class.

CASSSTGFMFYGYTF | TGTGCCAGCAGCTCGACAGGGTTCATGTTCTATGGCTACACCTTC | TRBJ1-2 | TRBD1 | few | TRBV7-9
CASKDRVGTEAFF | TGTGCCAGTAAGGACAGGGTGGGAACTGAAGCTTTCTTT | TRBJ1-1 | TRBD1 | few | TRBV7-2
CASSQPGQGLYEQYF | TGCGCCAGCAGCCAACCGGGACAGGGACTCTACGAGCAGTACTTC | TRBJ2-7 | TRBD1 | . | TRBV4-1
CASSEASGMNTEAFF | TGTGCCAGCAGTGAAGCGTCCGGGATGAACACTGAAGCTTTCTTT | TRBJ1-1 | . | many | TRBV6-1
CASTPTESVTDTQYF | TGTGCCAGCACTCCGACAGAGTCTGTTACAGATACGCAGTATTTT | TRBJ2-3 | . | many | TRBV12-3/TRBV12-4
CASSGVNNEKLFF | TGTGCCAGCAGCGGGGTGAATAATGAAAAACTGTTTTTT | TRBJ1-4 | . | . | TRBV7-9
CASSSQGILDQPQHF | TGTGCCAGCAGTTCTCAGGGCATCCTCGATCAGCCCCAGCATTTT | TRBJ1-5 | . | . | TRBV28
CSARDIRGGGLNEKLFF | TGCAGTGCTAGAGATATAAGAGGAGGGGGCCTTAATGAAAAACTGTTTTTT | TRBJ1-4 | TRBD1 | many | TRBV20-1
CASSLLGQGDTEAFF | TGCGCCAGCAGCTTACTTGGACAGGGCGACACTGAAGCTTTCTTT | TRBJ1-1 | TRBD1 | many | TRBV5-1
CSVEDRRDYGYTF | TGCAGCGTTGAAGATCGAAGGGATTATGGCTACACCTTC | TRBJ1-2 | . | many | TRBV29-1
CASRASGPNEQFF | TGCGCCAGCAGGGCTAGCGGTCCCAATGAGCAGTTCTTC | TRBJ2-1 | TRBD2 | . | TRBV10-2
CSARGAEARNTGELFF | TGCAGTGCAAGAGGTGCAGAAGCCAGAAACACCGGGGAGCTGTTTTTT | TRBJ2-2 | . | many | TRBV20-1
CASSLGSGRGYEQYF | TGTGCCAGCAGCTTAGGGTCGGGGCGTGGGTACGAGCAGTACTTC | TRBJ2-7 | . | few | TRBV7-8
CASSRDGPDTQYF | TGTGCCAGCAGCCGCGATGGACCAGATACGCAGTATTTT | TRBJ2-3 | . | many | TRBV12-3/TRBV12-4
CSASGDSNEKLFF | TGCAGTGCTAGTGGGGACAGCAATGAAAAACTGTTTTTT | TRBJ1-4 | TRBD1 | many | TRBV20-1
CASSEGGADHNYGYTF | TGTGCCAGCAGTGAAGGTGGGGCAGATCATAACTATGGCTACACCTTC | TRBJ1-2 | . | . | TRBV12-3/TRBV12-4
CASSPGTSADTQYF | TGTGCCAGCAGCCCCGGGACTTCCGCAGATACGCAGTATTTT | TRBJ2-3 | . | . | TRBV6-1
CSAGTTYNEQFF | TGCAGTGCCGGGACTACCTACAATGAGCAGTTCTTC | TRBJ2-1 | TRBD2 | many | TRBV20-1
CASSWQGSQETQYF | TGTGCCAGCAGCTGGCAGGGCTCCCAAGAGACCCAGTACTTC | TRBJ2-5 | . | . | TRBV11-2
CSARAPGAPGGYTF | TGCAGTGCTAGAGCTCCCGGGGCTCCCGGTGGCTACACCTTC | TRBJ1-2 | . | many | TRBV20-1
CASSLEGADVSGANVLTF | TGTGCCAGCAGCTTAGAGGGGGCGGACGTCTCTGGGGCCAACGTCCTGACTTTC | TRBJ2-6 | TRBD1 | many | TRBV7-6
CASSHEDRRTEAFF | TGTGCCAGCAGCCATGAAGACAGGCGGACTGAAGCTTTCTTT | TRBJ1-1 | . | few | TRBV4-2
CASSRLLGTEAFF | TGCGCCAGCAGTCGCCTTTTGGGAACTGAAGCTTTCTTT | TRBJ1-1 | . | . | TRBV4-3
CASASGAQETQYF | TGCGCCAGCGCCTCCGGGGCTCAAGAGACCCAGTACTTC | TRBJ2-5 | . | few | TRBV5-1
CASSQGGPFGNTIYF | TGTGCCAGCAGTCAAGGGGGTCCGTTCGGAAACACCATATATTTT | TRBJ1-3 | . | many | TRBV27
CSARDLASSGGTDTQYF | TGCAGTGCTAGAGATCTTGCGTCTAGCGGGGGCACAGATACGCAGTATTTT | TRBJ2-3 | TRBD2 | many | TRBV20-1
CAWRDRGEAFF | TGTGCCTGGAGGGACCGAGGTGAAGCTTTCTTT | TRBJ1-1 | . | few | TRBV30
CASSLETGYSGNTIYF | TGCGCCAGCAGCTTGGAAACAGGCTACTCTGGAAACACCATATATTTT | TRBJ1-3 | . | . | TRBV5-1
CASSSGDFATEAFF | TGTGCCAGCAGCTCTGGGGACTTTGCAACTGAAGCTTTCTTT | TRBJ1-1 | . | many | TRBV7-2
CASSLAVASGETQYF | TGTGCCAGCAGCTTAGCGGTGGCTAGCGGGGAGACCCAGTACTTC | TRBJ2-5 | TRBD2 | many | TRBV7-2
CASTRSENYGYTF | TGCGCCAGCACACGGTCAGAGAACTATGGCTACACCTTC | TRBJ1-2 | . | few | TRBV5-1
CASPPGGRGLMDTEAFF | TGTGCCAGCCCCCCCGGGGGCAGAGGGTTGATGGACACTGAAGCTTTCTTT | TRBJ1-1 | . | . | TRBV7-2
CSVKGRATDTQYF | TGCAGCGTCAAGGGAAGGGCCACAGATACGCAGTATTTT | TRBJ2-3 | . | many | TRBV29-1
CASSPTGVSHEQYF | TGTGCCAGCAGCCCGACAGGGGTCAGCCACGAGCAGTACTTC | TRBJ2-7 | TRBD1 | few | TRBV7-2
CSADGLSETQYF | TGCAGTGCTGACGGACTATCGGAGACCCAGTACTTC | TRBJ2-5 | . | many | TRBV20-1
CSARPDRGHGYTF | TGCAGTGCTAGACCGGACAGGGGGCATGGCTACACCTTC | TRBJ1-2 | TRBD1 | many | TRBV20-1
CASRSTYNEQFF | TGTGCCAGCCGATCCACCTACAATGAGCAGTTCTTC | TRBJ2-1 | . | many | TRBV5-6
CSARDRWNTEAFF | TGCAGTGCTAGAGACAGGTGGAACACTGAAGCTTTCTTT | TRBJ1-1 | . | many | TRBV20-1
CASRALGSSTDTQYF | TGTGCCAGCAGGGCTCTAGGTTCTAGCACAGATACGCAGTATTTT | TRBJ2-3 | . | . | TRBV27
CASRTDRDNEQFF | TGTGCCAGCAGGACAGACAGAGACAATGAGCAGTTCTTC | TRBJ2-1 | . | many | TRBV12-3/TRBV12-4
CSAGWWAGELFF | TGCAGCGCCGGGTGGTGGGCCGGGGAGCTGTTTTTT | TRBJ2-2 | . | many | TRBV29-1
CATSDSISWTDKDTQYF | TGTGCCACCAGTGACTCCATAAGTTGGACAGATAAAGATACGCAGTATTTT | TRBJ2-3 | . | few | TRBV24-1